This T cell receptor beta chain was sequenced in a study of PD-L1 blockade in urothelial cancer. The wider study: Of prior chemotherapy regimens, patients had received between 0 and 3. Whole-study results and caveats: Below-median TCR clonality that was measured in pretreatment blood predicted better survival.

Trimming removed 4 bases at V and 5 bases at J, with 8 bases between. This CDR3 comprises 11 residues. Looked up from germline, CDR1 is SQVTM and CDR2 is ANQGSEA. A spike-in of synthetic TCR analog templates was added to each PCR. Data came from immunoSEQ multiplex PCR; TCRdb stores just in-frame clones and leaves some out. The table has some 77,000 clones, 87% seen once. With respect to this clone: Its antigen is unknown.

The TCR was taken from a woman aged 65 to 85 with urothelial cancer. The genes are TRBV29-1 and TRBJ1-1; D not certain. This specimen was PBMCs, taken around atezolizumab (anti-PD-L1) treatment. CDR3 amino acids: CSVVRGTEAFF. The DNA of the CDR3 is TGCAGCGTTGTACGAGGGACTGAAGCTTTCTTT. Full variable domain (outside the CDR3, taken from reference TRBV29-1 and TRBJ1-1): SAVISQKPSRDICQRGTSLTIQCQVDSQVTMMFWYRQQPGQSLTLIATANQGSEATYESGFVIDKFPISRPNLTFSTLTVSNMSPEDSSIYLCSVVRGTEAFFGQGTRLTVV.